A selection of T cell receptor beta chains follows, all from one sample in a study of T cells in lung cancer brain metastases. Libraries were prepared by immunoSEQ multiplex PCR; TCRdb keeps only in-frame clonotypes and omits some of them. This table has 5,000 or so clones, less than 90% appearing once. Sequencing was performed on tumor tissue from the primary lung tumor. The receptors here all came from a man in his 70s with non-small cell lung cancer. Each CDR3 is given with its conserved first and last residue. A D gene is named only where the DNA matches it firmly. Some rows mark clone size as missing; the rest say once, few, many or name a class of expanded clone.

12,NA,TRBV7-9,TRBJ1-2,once,TGTGCCAGCAGCTTAGCGGCGGGTGGCTACACCTTC,CASSLAAGGYTF
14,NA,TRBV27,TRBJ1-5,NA,TGTGCCAGCAAGCCCGGGACTAGCAATCAGCCCCAGCATTTT,CASKPGTSNQPQHF
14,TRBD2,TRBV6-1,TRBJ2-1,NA,TGTGCCATCACATGGGGGGAGGGCCGGGATGAGCAGTTCTTC,CAITWGEGRDEQFF
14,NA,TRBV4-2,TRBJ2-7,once,TGTGCCAGCAGCCATGGGCACGCCGACTACGAGCAGTACTTC,CASSHGHADYEQYF
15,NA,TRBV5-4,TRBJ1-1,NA,TGTGCCAGCAGCGCAGGGCCGGGCGACCTTTCCAAAGCTTTCTTT,CASSAGPGDLSKAFF
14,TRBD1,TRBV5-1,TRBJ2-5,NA,TGCGCCAGCAGCTTGGCGGACAGGGAAGAGACCCAGTACTTC,CASSLADREETQYF
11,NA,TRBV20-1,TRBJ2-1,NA,TGCAGTGCTAGCCTGGGGGACCCCGGGTTCTTC,CSASLGDPGFF
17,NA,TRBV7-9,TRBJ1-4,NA,TGTGCCAGCAGCTCAGATATTGTGAGGACGTCTAATGAAAAACTGTTTTTT,CASSSDIVRTSNEKLFF
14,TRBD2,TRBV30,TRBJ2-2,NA,TGTGCCTGGAGACTAGCGGGAGGCACCGGGGAGCTGTTTTTT,CAWRLAGGTGELFF
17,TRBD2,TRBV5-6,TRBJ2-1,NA,TGTGCCAGCAGCTCCTCACTTAGCGGGCGGACTAACAATGAGCAGTTCTTC,CASSSSLSGRTNNEQFF
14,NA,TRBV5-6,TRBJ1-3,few,TGTGCCAGCAGCTTTTTGGGGAGTTTAAACACCATATATTTT,CASSFLGSLNTIYF
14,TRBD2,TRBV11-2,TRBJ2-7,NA,TGTGCCAGCAGCCGGAGACTAGCGGGGGCAGAGCAGTACTTC,CASSRRLAGAEQYF
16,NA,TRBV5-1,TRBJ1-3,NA,TGCGCCAGCAGCTTGGATTTACGGACTACTGGAAACACCATATATTTT,CASSLDLRTTGNTIYF
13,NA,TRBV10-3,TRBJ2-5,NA,TGTGCCATAAAAACTAGCAACCAAGAGACCCAGTACTTC,CAIKTSNQETQYF
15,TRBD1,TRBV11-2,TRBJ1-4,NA,TGTGCCAGCAGCTGGGGTGGACAGGGTTCGGAAAAACTGTTTTTT,CASSWGGQGSEKLFF
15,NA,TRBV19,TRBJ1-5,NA,TGTGCCAGTAGTATCATGGGGGGGGGCAATCAGCCCCAGCATTTT,CASSIMGGGNQPQHF
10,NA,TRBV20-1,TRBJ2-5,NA,TGCAGTGCTAGAACCTCTCCCCAGTACTTC,CSARTSPQYF
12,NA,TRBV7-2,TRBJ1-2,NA,TGTGCCAGCAGCCCCGATTACTATGGCTACACCTTC,CASSPDYYGYTF
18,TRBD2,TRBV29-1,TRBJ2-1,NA,TGCAGCGTTGAGGGGGTAGGCGGGAGGTCTAGCTCCTACAATGAGCAGTTCTTC,CSVEGVGGRSSSYNEQFF
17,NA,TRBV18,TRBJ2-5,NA,TGTGCCAGCTCACCACAAGGGGGACACACGATTCAAGAGACCCAGTACTTC,CASSPQGGHTIQETQYF
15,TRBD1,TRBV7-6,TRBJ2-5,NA,TGTGCCAGCAGCCCAGCTGGGACAGGGGGGGAGACTCAGTACTTC,CASSPAGTGGETQYF
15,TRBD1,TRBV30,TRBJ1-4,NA,TGTGCCTGGAGTCTAAGGGGGCAAGTGTTAGAAAAACTGTTTTTT,CAWSLRGQVLEKLFF
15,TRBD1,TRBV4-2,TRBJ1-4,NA,TGTGCCAGCAGCCAAGAGGACAGGGATCATGAAAAACTGTTTTTT,CASSQEDRDHEKLFF
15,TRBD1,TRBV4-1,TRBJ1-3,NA,TGCGCCAGCAGCTTATGGGACAGCTCTGGAAACACCATATATTTT,CASSLWDSSGNTIYF
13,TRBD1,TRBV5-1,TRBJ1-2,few,TGCGCCAGCAGCTCCGGGACAGGGGAGGGCTACACCTTC,CASSSGTGEGYTF
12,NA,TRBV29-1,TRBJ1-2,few,TGCAGCGTTGGAGGGGGGGCTTATGGCTACACCTTC,CSVGGGAYGYTF
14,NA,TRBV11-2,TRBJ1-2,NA,TGTGCCAGCAGCTTAGAACAGCTCCGTTATGGCTACACCTTC,CASSLEQLRYGYTF
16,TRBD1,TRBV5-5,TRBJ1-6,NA,TGTGCCAGCAGCTGGGCGACAGGGGAGGGTAGTTCACCCCTCCACTTT,CASSWATGEGSSPLHF
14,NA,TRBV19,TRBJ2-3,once,TGTGCCAGTAGTATCTTAGCAGCCACAGATACGCAGTATTTT,CASSILAATDTQYF
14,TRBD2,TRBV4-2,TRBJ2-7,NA,TGTGCCAGCAGTCGCAGGGAGGGTTTCTACGAGCAGTACTTC,CASSRREGFYEQYF
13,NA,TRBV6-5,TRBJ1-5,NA,TGTGCCAGCAGTAACTCCGTTGGTGTGATCCAGCATTTT,CASSNSVGVIQHF
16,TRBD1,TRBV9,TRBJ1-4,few,TGTGCCAGCAGCGGGGGAGGGGGCACGGGTCATGAAAAACTGTTTTTT,CASSGGGGTGHEKLFF
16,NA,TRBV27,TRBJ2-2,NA,TGTGCCAGCAGTTTGTCGCCGGGTACGGTCACCGGGGAGCTGTTTTTT,CASSLSPGTVTGELFF
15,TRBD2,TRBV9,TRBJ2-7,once,TGTGCCAGCAGCGTAGATCCTAGCGGCTCCTACGAGCAGTACTTC,CASSVDPSGSYEQYF
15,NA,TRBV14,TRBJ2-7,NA,TGTGCCAGCAGCCCCGGACACGGGCTAGGCTACGAGCAGTACTTC,CASSPGHGLGYEQYF
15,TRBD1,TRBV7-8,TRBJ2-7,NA,TGTGCCAGCAGCTTAGCTAGGACAGGGAACTACGAGCAGTACTTC,CASSLARTGNYEQYF
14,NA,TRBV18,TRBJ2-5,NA,TGTGCCAGCTCACCGGGACGGAGCTCCTACGAGCAATACTTC,CASSPGRSSYEQYF
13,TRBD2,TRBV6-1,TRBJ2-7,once,TGTGCCAGCAGCAAGGGGCCGGGAGGCGAGCAGTACTTC,CASSKGPGGEQYF
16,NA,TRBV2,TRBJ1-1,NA,TGTGCCAGCAGTGTTGGCACCCAGTTTGGTGAGACTGAAGCTTTCTTT,CASSVGTQFGETEAFF
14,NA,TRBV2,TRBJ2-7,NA,TGTGCCAGCACCAAACCCGCAGCCGCCTACGAGCAGTACTTC,CASTKPAAAYEQYF
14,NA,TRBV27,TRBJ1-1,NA,TGTGCCAGCAGTATGGGGGGGCCGAACACTGAAGCTTTCTTT,CASSMGGPNTEAFF
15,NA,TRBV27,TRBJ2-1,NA,TGTGCCAGCAGTACCTGGACTCTCGAGGGTAATGAGCAGTTCTTC,CASSTWTLEGNEQFF
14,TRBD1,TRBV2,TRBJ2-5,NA,TGTGCCAGCAGCGTGGGACAGGGGGGAGAGACCCAGTACTTC,CASSVGQGGETQYF
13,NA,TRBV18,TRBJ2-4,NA,TGTGCCAGCTCACCAGGGACAATTGACATTCAGTACTTC,CASSPGTIDIQYF
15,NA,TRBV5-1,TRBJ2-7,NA,TGCGCCAGCAGCTTGGGGCAGGGGCTGACCTACGAGCAGTACTTC,CASSLGQGLTYEQYF
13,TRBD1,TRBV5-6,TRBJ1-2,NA,TGTGCCAGCAGCCCCAGGGAGGGGGCTGGCTACACCTTC,CASSPREGAGYTF